The rows below give T cell receptor beta chains drawn from one sample of a study of blood T cell repertoires in COVID-19. The protocol was immunoSEQ multiplex PCR, while the TCRdb copy is restricted to in-frame clones and leaves out a portion. The sample includes around 200,000 clones, 86% of them seen just once. Sequencing input: peripheral blood. These receptors were collected from an older man with active or convalescent COVID-19. CDR3s include the opening cysteine and the closing phenylalanine or tryptophan. Each record gives: clone size, J gene, CDR3 length, D gene, V gene, CDR3 DNA, CDR3 protein. The D gene is left open where the match is weak. Part of the rows lack a size; the others show once, few, many or a class for expanded clones.

>NA|TRBJ2-7|14|TRBD1|TRBV18
TGTGCCAGCTCACACCCGACAGGGCTGTACGAGCAGTACTTC
CASSHPTGLYEQYF
>NA|TRBJ2-3|16|TRBD2|TRBV9
TGTGCCAGCAGCGTAGCTACGAGCGGGGGCACAGATACGCAGTATTTT
CASSVATSGGTDTQYF
>NA|TRBJ1-1|13|NA|TRBV7-8
TGTGCCAGCAGCTTAGTGGAGGGCACTGAAGCTTTCTTT
CASSLVEGTEAFF
>NA|TRBJ2-7|12|TRBD1|TRBV2
TGTGCCAGCCGGGACAGGTCCTACGAGCAGTACTTC
CASRDRSYEQYF
>NA|TRBJ2-5|16|NA|TRBV7-2
TGTGCCAGCAGCTTGGGCTCCGGGACAAGACAAGAGACCCAGTACTTC
CASSLGSGTRQETQYF
>NA|TRBJ2-2|15|NA|TRBV5-1
TGCGCCAGCAGCTCTGGGGGCTTGAACACCGGGGAGCTGTTTTTT
CASSSGGLNTGELFF
>NA|TRBJ2-3|14|NA|TRBV11-2
TGTGCCAGCAGAATCCCCGTCTGGGCGGGGACGCAGTATTTT
CASRIPVWAGTQYF
>NA|TRBJ1-1|15|NA|TRBV18
TGTGCCAGCTCACCGGCAATCGGGTTGGACACTGAAGCTTTCTTT
CASSPAIGLDTEAFF
>NA|TRBJ1-5|12|NA|TRBV7-2
TGTGCCAGCAGCTTATACTATCAGCCCCAGCATTTT
CASSLYYQPQHF
>NA|TRBJ1-5|14|TRBD1|TRBV6-5
TGTGCCAGCAGTTCCGGGACAGTTGGCCAGCCCCAGCATTTT
CASSSGTVGQPQHF
>once|TRBJ1-1|16|NA|TRBV27
TGTGCCAGCAGTTTAGGGCGAGGGGGTCCGGGCACTGAAGCTTTCTTT
CASSLGRGGPGTEAFF
>NA|TRBJ2-1|15|TRBD2|TRBV7-3
TGTGCCAGCAGCTTAGGGAGGGACTCCTACAATGAGCAGTTCTTC
CASSLGRDSYNEQFF
>NA|TRBJ1-5|13|NA|TRBV3-1/TRBV3-2
TGTGCCAGCAGCCCCCGAACTAATCAGCCCCAGCATTTT
CASSPRTNQPQHF
>NA|TRBJ1-5|12|NA|TRBV12-3/TRBV12-4
TGTGCCAGCAGTTTCGGGGATCAGCCCCAGCATTTT
CASSFGDQPQHF
>once|TRBJ2-7|12|NA|TRBV30
TGTGCCTGGAGCCCACAGACCTACGAGCAGTACTTC
CAWSPQTYEQYF
>NA|TRBJ1-6|15|TRBD1|TRBV6-5
TGTGCCAGCAGTCCCGGGACAGGGACTAATTCACCCCTCCACTTT
CASSPGTGTNSPLHF
>NA|TRBJ1-2|13|NA|TRBV2
TGTGCCAGCATAGAACAGGGAATCTATGGCTACACCTTC
CASIEQGIYGYTF
>NA|TRBJ1-3|13|NA|TRBV10-2
TGCGCCAGCAGTGAGAGCCAAGGAAACACCATATATTTT
CASSESQGNTIYF
>NA|TRBJ2-5|14|NA|TRBV7-3
TGTGCCAGCAGCTTGAGAGGGCCGGGGGAGACCCAGTACTTC
CASSLRGPGETQYF
>NA|TRBJ1-6|14|TRBD1|TRBV28
TGTGCCAGCAGGGGACAGGGCGATAATTCACCCCTCCACTTT
CASRGQGDNSPLHF
>NA|TRBJ1-2|14|TRBD1|TRBV27
TGTGCCAGCAGTCCTGACAGGGACAACTATGGCTACACCTTC
CASSPDRDNYGYTF
>NA|TRBJ1-1|12|NA|TRBV6-6
TGTGCCAGCAGCCACAGGGCCACTGAAGCTTTCTTT
CASSHRATEAFF
>NA|TRBJ1-4|15|TRBD1|TRBV5-1
TGCGCCAGCAGCTTCACAGGGGCCGAGGGTGAAAAACTGTTTTTT
CASSFTGAEGEKLFF
>once|TRBJ1-1|15|TRBD1|TRBV19
TGTGCCAGTAGTACCGGGACAGGGAGAAGCCCTGAAGCTTTCTTT
CASSTGTGRSPEAFF
>once|TRBJ2-4|21|TRBD1|TRBV28
TGTGCCAGCAGTTTATACTCCGGGCCGGGACAGTTCCCGTCGGCCAAAAACATTCAGTACTTC
CASSLYSGPGQFPSAKNIQYF
>NA|TRBJ2-1|16|TRBD2|TRBV19
TGTGCCAGTAGTATAGGTAGCGGGGACTCCTACAATGAGCAGTTCTTC
CASSIGSGDSYNEQFF
>NA|TRBJ1-1|12|NA|TRBV6-2/TRBV6-3
TGTGCCAGCAGTTACTCCAGGGTTGAAGCTTTCTTT
CASSYSRVEAFF
>NA|TRBJ1-5|12|NA|TRBV28
TGTGCCAGCAGTTTAGAGGTGCAGCCCCAGCATTTT
CASSLEVQPQHF
>NA|TRBJ1-4|11|NA|TRBV12-3/TRBV12-4
TGTGCCAGCAGTGCGAATGAAAAACTGTTTTTT
CASSANEKLFF
>once|TRBJ2-1|15|TRBD2|TRBV19
TGTGCCAGTAGTATAGCGGGAGGATCCTACAATGAGCAGTTCTTC
CASSIAGGSYNEQFF